This T cell receptor (beta chain) was sequenced in a study of T-cell reconstitution after alpha-beta-depleted transplantation in children listed by TCRdb under 2016. Regarding the study in general: The study quantitatively tracked T-cell immune reconstitution after TCRalphabeta/CD19-depleted allogeneic hematopoietic cell transplantation in children using TCR repertoire profiling. The full study reports these points: In some patients, high TCRbeta diversity at day 60 was attributed to recipient T cells and intrathymic progenitors that had survived conditioning. The frequencies of hyperexpanded clones fell over the following months, and after one year, T-cell counts and TCRbeta diversity were mostly attributed to newly produced T cells. The apparently early recovery of alphabetaT-cell counts about two months after transplant reportedly depended on only several hundred rapidly expanded clones that came from non-depleted graft cells.

The method behind the library was PCR. The sequencer was an Illumina HiSeq 2500. TCR library preparation used molecular barcoding, with unique molecular identifiers applied to normalize quantification of the TCRbeta repertoire. The public reads were reprocessed in TCRdb via fastp at Q25 and MiXCR, keeping in-frame beta chains. Each CDR3 protein gets just one entry, which takes the most common genes and DNA from the rows behind it. This sample gives 500,000 to 750,000 distinct CDR3 sequences in total; roughly 30% of them show up just once. About 35% of the sample goes to the ten largest clones. About this clonotype itself: Its binding antigen is unknown. The sample holds no much larger clone one base away, and base qualities are not on file.

Spanning cysteine to phenylalanine, the CDR3 consists of 14 amino acids. The only DNA kept is the CDR3, 42 bases in frame from the first base. Trimming takes 4 bases from V and 4 bases from J, and the germline ends sit 13 bases apart. The treatment or condition label, read with the paper, signifies: allogeneic hematopoietic cell transplantation with graft depleted of TCRalphabeta T cells and CD19 B cells. The children who served as transplant recipients had been given grafts of TCRalphabeta/CD19-depleted allogeneic hematopoietic cells. Rearrangement joined TRBV12-3 or TRBV12-4 to TRBJ1-2; the D gene is perhaps TRBD1, on 5 matching bases. The receptor comes from a boy under two years old with Wiskott-Aldrich syndrome, due to receive a stem cell transplant. The sequencing here drew on PBMCs, taken before TCRalphabeta/CD19-depleted stem cell transplant. CDR3 sequence: CASSSPGLGYGYTF. The bases are TGTGCCAGCAGTTCGCCAGGGCTGGGCTATGGCTACACCTTC.